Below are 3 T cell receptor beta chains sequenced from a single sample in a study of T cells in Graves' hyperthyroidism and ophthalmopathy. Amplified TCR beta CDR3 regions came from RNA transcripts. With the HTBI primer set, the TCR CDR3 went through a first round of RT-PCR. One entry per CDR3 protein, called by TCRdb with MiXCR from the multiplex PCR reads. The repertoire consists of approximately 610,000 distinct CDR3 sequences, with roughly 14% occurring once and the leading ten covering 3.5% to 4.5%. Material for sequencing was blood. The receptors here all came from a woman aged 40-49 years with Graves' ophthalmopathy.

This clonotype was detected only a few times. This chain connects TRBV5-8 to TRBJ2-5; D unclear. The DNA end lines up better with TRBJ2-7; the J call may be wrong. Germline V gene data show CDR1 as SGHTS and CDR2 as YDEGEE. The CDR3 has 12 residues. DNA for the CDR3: TGTGCCAGCAGCTCCCTCTGGTACGAGCAGTACTTC. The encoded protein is CASSSLWYEQYF.

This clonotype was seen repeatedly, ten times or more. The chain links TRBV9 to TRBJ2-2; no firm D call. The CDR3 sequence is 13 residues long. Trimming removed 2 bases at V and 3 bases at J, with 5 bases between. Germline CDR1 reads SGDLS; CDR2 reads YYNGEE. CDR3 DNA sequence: TGTGCCAGCAGCGTCGAAGACACCGGGGAGCTGTTTTTT. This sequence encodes CASSVEDTGELFF.

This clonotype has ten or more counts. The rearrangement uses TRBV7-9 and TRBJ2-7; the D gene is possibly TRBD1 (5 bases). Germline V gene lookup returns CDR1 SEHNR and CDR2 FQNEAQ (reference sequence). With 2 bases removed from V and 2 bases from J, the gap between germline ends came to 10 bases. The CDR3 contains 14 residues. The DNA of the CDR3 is TGTGCCAGCAGCTTACAGGGTCCCCCCTACGAGCAGTACTTC. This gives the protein CASSLQGPPYEQYF.